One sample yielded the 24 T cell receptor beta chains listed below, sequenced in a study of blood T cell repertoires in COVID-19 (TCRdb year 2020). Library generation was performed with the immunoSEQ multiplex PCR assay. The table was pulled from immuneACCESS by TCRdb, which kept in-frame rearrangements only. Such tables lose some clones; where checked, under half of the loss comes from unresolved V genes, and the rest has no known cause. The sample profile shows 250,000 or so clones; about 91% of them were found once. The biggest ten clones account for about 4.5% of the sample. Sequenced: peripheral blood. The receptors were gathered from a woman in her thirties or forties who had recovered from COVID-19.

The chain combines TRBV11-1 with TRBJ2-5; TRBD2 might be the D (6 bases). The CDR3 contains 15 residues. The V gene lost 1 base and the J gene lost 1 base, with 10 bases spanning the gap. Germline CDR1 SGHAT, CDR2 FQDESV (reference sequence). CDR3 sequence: CASSLGRGPQETQYF. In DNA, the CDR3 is TGTGCCAGCAGCTTAGGGAGGGGCCCCCAAGAGACCCAGTACTTC.

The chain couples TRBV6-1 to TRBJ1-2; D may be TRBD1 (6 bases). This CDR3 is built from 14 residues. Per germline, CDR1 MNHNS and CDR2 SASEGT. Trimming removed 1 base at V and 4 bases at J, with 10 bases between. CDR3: CASSEVLTGYGYTF. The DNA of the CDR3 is TGTGCCAGCAGTGAAGTACTGACAGGCTATGGCTACACCTTC.

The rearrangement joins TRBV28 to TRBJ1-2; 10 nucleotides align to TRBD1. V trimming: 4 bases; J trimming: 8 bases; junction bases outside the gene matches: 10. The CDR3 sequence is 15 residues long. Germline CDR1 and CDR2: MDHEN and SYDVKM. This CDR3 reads CASSSSGQGIGGYTF. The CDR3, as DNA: TGTGCCAGCAGTTCATCGGGACAGGGGATTGGAGGCTACACCTTC.

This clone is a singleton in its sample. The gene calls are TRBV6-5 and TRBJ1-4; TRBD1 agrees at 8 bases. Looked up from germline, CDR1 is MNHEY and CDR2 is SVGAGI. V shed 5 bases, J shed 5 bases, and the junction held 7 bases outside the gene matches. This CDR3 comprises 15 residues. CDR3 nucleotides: TGTGCCAGCAGTCACCGGGACAGGCCGAATGAAAAACTGTTTTTT. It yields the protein CASSHRDRPNEKLFF.

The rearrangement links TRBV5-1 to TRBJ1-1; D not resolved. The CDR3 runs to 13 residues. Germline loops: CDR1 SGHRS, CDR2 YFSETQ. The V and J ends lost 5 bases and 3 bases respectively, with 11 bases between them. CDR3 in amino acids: CASRRGVDTEAFF. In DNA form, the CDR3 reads TGCGCCAGCAGACGGGGAGTGGACACTGAAGCTTTCTTT.

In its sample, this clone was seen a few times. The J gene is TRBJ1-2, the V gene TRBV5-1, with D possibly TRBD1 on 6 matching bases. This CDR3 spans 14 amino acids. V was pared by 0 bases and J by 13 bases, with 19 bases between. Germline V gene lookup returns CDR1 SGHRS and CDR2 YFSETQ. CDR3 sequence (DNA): TGCGCCAGCAGCTTGGACACCGGGACGGACAGTGGCACCTTC. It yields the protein CASSLDTGTDSGTF.

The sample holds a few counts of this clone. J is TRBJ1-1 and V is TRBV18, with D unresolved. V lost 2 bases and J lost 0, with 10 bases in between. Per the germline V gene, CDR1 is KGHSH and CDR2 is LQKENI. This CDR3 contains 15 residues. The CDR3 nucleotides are TGTGCCAGCTCACCAGTCCGCGGGGTGAACACTGAAGCTTTCTTT. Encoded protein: CASSPVRGVNTEAFF.

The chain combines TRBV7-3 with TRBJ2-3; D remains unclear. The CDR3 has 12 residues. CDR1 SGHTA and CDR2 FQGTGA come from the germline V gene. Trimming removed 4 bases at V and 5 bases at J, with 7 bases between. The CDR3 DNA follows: TGTGCCAGCAGCTATACGGGAGATACGCAGTATTTT. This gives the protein CASSYTGDTQYF. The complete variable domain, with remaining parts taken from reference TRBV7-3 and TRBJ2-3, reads GAGVSQTPSNKVTEKGKYVELRCDPISGHTALYWYRQSLGQGPEFLIYFQGTGAADDSGLPNDRFFAVRPEGSVSTLKIQRTERGDSAVYLCASSYTGDTQYFGPGTRLTVL.

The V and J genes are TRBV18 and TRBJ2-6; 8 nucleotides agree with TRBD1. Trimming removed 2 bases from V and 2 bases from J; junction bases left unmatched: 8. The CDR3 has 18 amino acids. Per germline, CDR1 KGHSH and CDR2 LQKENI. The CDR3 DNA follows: TGTGCCAGCTCACCATATTTGGGACAGGCCCCTGGGGCCAACGTCCTGACTTTC. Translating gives CASSPYLGQAPGANVLTF.

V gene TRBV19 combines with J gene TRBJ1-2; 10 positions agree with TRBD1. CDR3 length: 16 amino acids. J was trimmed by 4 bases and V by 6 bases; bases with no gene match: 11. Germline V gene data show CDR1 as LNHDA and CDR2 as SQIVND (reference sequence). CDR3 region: CASRDTRDRGSYGYTF. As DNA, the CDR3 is TGTGCCAGTAGGGACACCCGGGACAGGGGTAGCTATGGCTACACCTTC.

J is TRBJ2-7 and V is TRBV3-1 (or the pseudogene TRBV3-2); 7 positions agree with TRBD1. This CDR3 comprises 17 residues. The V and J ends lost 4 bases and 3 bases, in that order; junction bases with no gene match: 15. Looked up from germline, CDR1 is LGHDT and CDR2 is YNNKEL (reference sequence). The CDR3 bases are TGTGCCAGCAGCCTTAATTACCCGGGACAGCGCCTCTACGAGCAGTACTTC. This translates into CASSLNYPGQRLYEQYF.

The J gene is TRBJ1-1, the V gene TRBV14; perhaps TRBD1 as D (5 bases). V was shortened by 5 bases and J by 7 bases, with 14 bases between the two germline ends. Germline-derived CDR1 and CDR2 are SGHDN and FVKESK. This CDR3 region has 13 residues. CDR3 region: CASSYVLGGEAFF. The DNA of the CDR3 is TGTGCCAGCAGCTATGTGCTCGGGGGTGAAGCTTTCTTT.

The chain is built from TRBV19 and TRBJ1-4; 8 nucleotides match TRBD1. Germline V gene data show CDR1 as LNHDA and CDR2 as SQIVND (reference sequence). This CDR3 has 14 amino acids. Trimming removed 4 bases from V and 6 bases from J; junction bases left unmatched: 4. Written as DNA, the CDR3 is TGTGCCAGTAGTACCCAGGGGGCGCATGAAAAACTGTTTTTT. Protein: CASSTQGAHEKLFF. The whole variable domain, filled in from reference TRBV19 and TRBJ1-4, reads DGGITQSPKYLFRKEGQNVTLSCEQNLNHDAMYWYRQDPGQGLRLIYYSQIVNDFQKGDIAEGYSVSREKKESFPLTVTSAQKNPTAFYLCASSTQGAHEKLFFGSGTQLSVL.

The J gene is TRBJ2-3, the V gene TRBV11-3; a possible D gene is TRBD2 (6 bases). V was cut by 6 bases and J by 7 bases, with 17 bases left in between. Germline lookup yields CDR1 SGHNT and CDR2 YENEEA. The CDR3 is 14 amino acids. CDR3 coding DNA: TGTGCCAGCAGGGAGGGTCCGCCGTCAAATACGCAGTATTTT. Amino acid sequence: CASREGPPSNTQYF.

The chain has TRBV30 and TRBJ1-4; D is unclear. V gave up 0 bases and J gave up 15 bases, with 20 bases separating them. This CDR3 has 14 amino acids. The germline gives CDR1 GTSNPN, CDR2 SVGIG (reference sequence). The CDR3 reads CAWSVVPTKTPVFF. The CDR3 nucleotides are TGTGCCTGGAGTGTAGTCCCCACTAAAACCCCCGTGTTTTTT.

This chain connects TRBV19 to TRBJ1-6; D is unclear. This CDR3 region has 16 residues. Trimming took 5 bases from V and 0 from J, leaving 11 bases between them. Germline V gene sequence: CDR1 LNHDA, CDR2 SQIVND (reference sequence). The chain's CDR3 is CASSARVSSYNSPLHF. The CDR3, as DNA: TGTGCCAGTAGTGCGCGGGTCAGCTCCTATAATTCACCCCTCCACTTT.

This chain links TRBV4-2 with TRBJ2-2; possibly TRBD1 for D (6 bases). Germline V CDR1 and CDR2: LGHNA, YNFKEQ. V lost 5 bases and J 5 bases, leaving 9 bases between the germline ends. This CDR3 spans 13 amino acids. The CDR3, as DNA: TGTGCCAGCAGCAGAGGACAGACCGGGGAGCTGTTTTTT. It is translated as CASSRGQTGELFF.

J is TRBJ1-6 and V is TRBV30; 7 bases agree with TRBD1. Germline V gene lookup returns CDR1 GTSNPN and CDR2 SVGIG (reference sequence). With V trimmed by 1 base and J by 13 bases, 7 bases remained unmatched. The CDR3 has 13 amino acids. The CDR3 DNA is TGTGCCTGGAGTGGGACAGGCCTTTTTCCCCTCCACTTT. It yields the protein CAWSGTGLFPLHF.

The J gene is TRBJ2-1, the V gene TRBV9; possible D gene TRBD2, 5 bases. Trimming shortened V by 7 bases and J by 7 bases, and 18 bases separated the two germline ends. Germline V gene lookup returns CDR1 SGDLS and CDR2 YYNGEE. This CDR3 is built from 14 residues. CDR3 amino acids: CASSGEFDHNEQFF. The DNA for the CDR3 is TGTGCCAGCTCTGGGGAGTTTGATCATAATGAGCAGTTCTTC.

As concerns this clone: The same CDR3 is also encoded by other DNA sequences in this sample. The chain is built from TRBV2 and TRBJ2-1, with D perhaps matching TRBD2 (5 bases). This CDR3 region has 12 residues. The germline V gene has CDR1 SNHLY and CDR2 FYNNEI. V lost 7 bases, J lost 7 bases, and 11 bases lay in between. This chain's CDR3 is CASTGLPNEQFF. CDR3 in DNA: TGTGCCAGCACTGGACTGCCTAATGAGCAGTTCTTC.

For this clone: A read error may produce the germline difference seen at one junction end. CDR3 DNA sequence: TGTGCCAGCAGCATAGCGGGGGGTCCCTACAATGAGCAGTTCTTC. Encoded protein: CASSIAGGPYNEQFF. The chain joins TRBV7-9 to TRBJ2-1; 10 positions agree with TRBD2. Germline V gene data show CDR1 as SEHNR and CDR2 as FQNEAQ (reference sequence). The CDR3 is 15 amino acids.

In DNA, the CDR3 is TGCAGCGTTGAATCCGTGGGACAGCCCACAGATACGCAGTATTTT. This sequence encodes CSVESVGQPTDTQYF. The J gene is TRBJ2-3, the V gene TRBV29-1; 7 bases line up with TRBD1. Germline-derived CDR1 and CDR2 are SQVTM and ANQGSEA. The CDR3 length is 15 residues. Germline trimming cut 2 bases from V and 2 bases from J; bases unmatched to any gene: 7.

The CDR3 loop is CASSDYGAEGGLGETQYF. CDR3 DNA: TGTGCCAGTAGTGATTATGGTGCAGAGGGGGGGCTCGGAGAGACCCAGTACTTC. J is TRBJ2-5 and V is TRBV19, with D perhaps TRBD2 (7 bases). Trimming cost V 5 bases and J 4 bases, with 26 bases left between them. Germline assignment: CDR1 LNHDA and CDR2 SQIVND (reference sequence). The CDR3 spans 18 residues.

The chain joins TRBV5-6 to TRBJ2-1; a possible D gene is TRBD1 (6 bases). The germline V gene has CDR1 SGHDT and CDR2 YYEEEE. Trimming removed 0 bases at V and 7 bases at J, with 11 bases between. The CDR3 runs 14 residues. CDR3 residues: CASSLVPGQNEQFF. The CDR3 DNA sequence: TGTGCCAGCAGCTTGGTCCCCGGACAGAATGAGCAGTTCTTC.